The 28 T cell receptor beta chains below all came from one sample that was sequenced in a study of T cell responses to AZD1222 COVID-19 vaccine. Libraries were prepared by immunoSEQ multiplex PCR; TCRdb keeps only in-frame clonotypes and omits some of them. The repertoire holds tens of thousands of clones, with around 86% as singletons. The source material was peripheral blood, sampled 28 days after the second AZD1222 dose. The receptors were sampled from an adult who received the AZD1222 COVID-19 vaccine.

This clone was recorded only once. The CDR3 is CASSSTGQVPSYEQYF. The DNA for the CDR3 is TGTGCCAGCAGCTCGACAGGACAGGTTCCATCCTACGAGCAGTACTTC. The V and J genes are TRBV11-1 and TRBJ2-7, with 7 bases matching TRBD1. The CDR3 loop spans 16 amino acids. Germline V lookup: CDR1 SGHAT, CDR2 FQDESV (reference sequence). The V segment lost 4 bases and the J segment 1 base; nucleotides outside the gene matches: 10.

This clone was seen a handful of times. This chain connects TRBV29-1 to TRBJ2-7, with 7 bases matching TRBD1. The CDR3 totals 14 residues. Germline V gene data show CDR1 as SQVTM and CDR2 as ANQGSEA. Trimming cost V 2 bases and J 1 base; bases outside gene matches: 5. The CDR3 sequence: CSVETTGQSYEQYF. CDR3 coding DNA: TGCAGCGTTGAAACGACAGGGCAATCCTACGAGCAGTACTTC.

The chain combines TRBV9 with TRBJ2-7; possible D gene TRBD2, 5 bases. CDR1 SGDLS and CDR2 YYNGEE come from the germline V gene. Trimming shortened V by 4 bases and J by 4 bases, and 12 bases separated the two germline ends. This CDR3 region has 13 residues. The CDR3 DNA reads TGTGCCAGCAGCCTCGGGGTGCGGTACGAGCAGTACTTC. This sequence encodes CASSLGVRYEQYF. Full variable domain (rest looked up from reference TRBV9 and TRBJ2-7): DSGVTQTPKHLITATGQRVTLRCSPRSGDLSVYWYQQSLDQGLQFLIQYYNGEERAKGNILERFSAQQFPDLHSELNLSSLELGDSALYFCASSLGVRYEQYFGPGTRLTVT.

This clone occurred once. The chain uses TRBV6-2 or TRBV6-3 and TRBJ2-5; either TRBD1 or TRBD2 may supply D (5 bases each). V lost 4 bases and J 5 bases, leaving 17 bases between the germline ends. The CDR3 has 15 amino acids. The germline CDR1 and CDR2 sequences are MNHEY and SVGEGT. DNA for the CDR3: TGTGCCAGCAGTTTGATGGGGACGGTCGGGGAGACCCAGTACTTC. This codes for CASSLMGTVGETQYF.

The genes are TRBV30 and TRBJ1-5; tentatively, D is TRBD1 (6 bases). The CDR3 has 14 amino acids. Trimming cost V 4 bases and J 7 bases, with 17 bases left between them. From germline, CDR1 is GTSNPN and CDR2 SVGIG (reference sequence). The CDR3 loop reads CAWKAGAEGQPQHF. The CDR3 DNA reads TGTGCCTGGAAAGCGGGGGCAGAAGGACAGCCCCAGCATTTT. Full variable domain (remainder filled in from reference TRBV30 and TRBJ1-5): SQTIHQWPATLVQPVGSPLSLECTVEGTSNPNLYWYRQAAGRGLQLLFYSVGIGQISSEVPQNLSASRPQDRQFILSSKKLLLSDSGFYLCAWKAGAEGQPQHFGDGTRLSIL.

The sample holds a few counts of this clone. The chain has TRBV2 and TRBJ2-6, with D perhaps TRBD2 (6 bases). Deletions cut 4 bases from V and 0 bases from J, with 16 bases between. The CDR3 is 18 amino acids. Per germline, CDR1 SNHLY and CDR2 FYNNEI. This chain's CDR3 is CASSVLQRTNSGANVLTF. The CDR3 DNA is TGTGCCAGCAGTGTTCTACAGCGGACTAACTCTGGGGCCAACGTCCTGACTTTC.

The chain is built from TRBV6-2 or TRBV6-3 and TRBJ2-2; tentative D call: TRBD1 (6 bases). CDR3 length equals 15 residues. V was trimmed by 5 bases and J by 6 bases, leaving 16 bases between them. From germline, CDR1 is MNHEY and CDR2 SVGEGT. The CDR3 DNA sequence: TGTGCCAGCAGTCAGTCTCAGGGGTACGCCGGGGAGCTGTTTTTT. Its protein is CASSQSQGYAGELFF.

V usage is TRBV19 and J usage is TRBJ2-3, with D perhaps matching TRBD2 (5 bases). V gave up 5 bases and J gave up 2 bases, with 11 bases separating them. The CDR3 is made up of 14 amino acids. Per germline, CDR1 LNHDA and CDR2 SQIVND (reference sequence). The CDR3 bases are TGTGCCAGTAGTCCAGGACTCAACACAGATACGCAGTATTTT. As protein: CASSPGLNTDTQYF.

The chain joins TRBV15 to TRBJ1-2, with D hard to call. Germline CDR1 LNHNV, CDR2 YYDKDF (reference sequence). CDR3 length equals 14 residues. V was trimmed by 0 bases and J by 10 bases, leaving 15 bases between them. The CDR3 DNA sequence: TGTGCCACCAGCAGAGATCCCGGGGAATATTACTACACCTTC. Amino acid sequence: CATSRDPGEYYYTF.

The gene calls are TRBV2 and TRBJ1-5, with D maybe TRBD1 (6 bases). The CDR3 has 14 residues. From germline, CDR1 is SNHLY and CDR2 FYNNEI. The V end was cut by 5 bases, the J end by 5 bases, with 13 bases between. The CDR3 DNA is TGTGCCAGCAGTCCTGTCGCAGGGGATCAGCCCCAGCATTTT. Translation gives CASSPVAGDQPQHF.

Worth noting for this clone: Other DNA sequences from this sample encode an identical CDR3 as well. The chain carries TRBV3-1 (or the pseudogene TRBV3-2) and TRBJ1-2, with a weak D call TRBD1 (6 bases). Germline V gene sequence: CDR1 LGHDT, CDR2 YNNKEL (reference sequence). There are 11 residues in the CDR3. Deletions cut 4 bases from V and 7 bases from J, with 7 bases between. The DNA for the CDR3 is TGTGCCAGCAGCCTAGGGGGTGGCTACACCTTC. This gives the protein CASSLGGGYTF.

The chain carries TRBV27 and TRBJ1-2; the match to TRBD1 covers 8 bases. J gave up 8 bases and V 4 bases, and 15 bases lay outside the gene matches. CDR1 MNHEY and CDR2 SMNVEV come from the germline V gene (reference sequence). The length of the CDR3 is 16 residues. CDR3 in amino acids: CASSWERTGTGGGYTF. The CDR3 DNA follows: TGTGCCAGCAGTTGGGAGCGTACCGGGACAGGAGGGGGCTACACCTTC.

The V and J genes are TRBV7-9 and TRBJ1-2, with a possible D match to TRBD1 (5 bases). The germline V and J ends were trimmed by 3 bases and 4 bases, with 12 bases remaining between them. From germline, CDR1 is SEHNR and CDR2 FQNEAQ (reference sequence). The length of the CDR3 is 14 residues. For the CDR3, the DNA is TGTGCCAGCAGCTTTCTACAGGCCTCCTATGGCTACACCTTC. It codes for CASSFLQASYGYTF.

The rearrangement links TRBV20-1 to TRBJ1-5, with D possibly being TRBD1 (5 bases). Germline lookup yields CDR1 DFQATT and CDR2 SNEGSKA (reference sequence). The CDR3 length is 16 residues. V was pared by 3 bases and J by 0 bases, with 15 bases between. The CDR3 DNA reads TGCAGTGCTAGTTTTCAGGGCGGTTATAGCAATCAGCCCCAGCATTTT. Protein sequence: CSASFQGGYSNQPQHF.

The V gene is TRBV9, the J gene TRBJ2-7; D gene ambiguous. The CDR3 spans 13 residues. The V and J ends lost 0 bases and 2 bases respectively, with 6 bases between them. Germline V gene data show CDR1 as SGDLS and CDR2 as YYNGEE. This CDR3 is CASSVAGAYEQYF. The CDR3 DNA sequence: TGTGCCAGCAGCGTAGCCGGTGCCTACGAGCAGTACTTC.

This chain links TRBV5-1 with TRBJ2-2; D is undetermined. The germline V and J ends were trimmed by 2 bases and 4 bases, with 9 bases remaining between them. The CDR3 sequence is 14 residues long. Germline CDR1 is SGHRS and CDR2 is YFSETQ. The CDR3: CASSFPSGTGELFF. The CDR3 bases are TGCGCCAGCAGCTTCCCGTCGGGCACCGGGGAGCTGTTTTTT.

This clone was seen once. The V gene is TRBV6-5, the J gene TRBJ2-2; D uncertain. Trimming took off 3 bases at V and 6 bases at J, with 11 bases between the two ends. This CDR3 comprises 14 residues. CDR1 and CDR2 (germline): MNHEY, SVGAGI. The CDR3, as DNA: TGTGCCAGCAGTTATTCGACCATTTCCGGGGAGCTGTTTTTT. This codes for CASSYSTISGELFF.

DNA of the CDR3: TGTGCCAGCAGGACGACAGGCCGCTCCTACGAGCAGTACTTC. Protein: CASRTTGRSYEQYF. This chain joins TRBV11-2 and TRBJ2-7; possible D gene TRBD1, 6 bases. The V gene's germline CDR1 is SGHAT and CDR2 FQNNGV. The germline V and J ends were trimmed by 6 bases and 0 bases, with 12 bases remaining between them. The CDR3 has 14 residues.

The V call is TRBV6-1, the J call TRBJ1-2; D is uncertain. The V end was cut by 1 base, the J end by 2 bases, with 8 bases between. The CDR3 consists of 14 residues. Germline V lookup: CDR1 MNHNS, CDR2 SASEGT. The CDR3 region is CASSEGVANYGYTF. As DNA, the CDR3 is TGTGCCAGCAGTGAAGGGGTTGCGAACTATGGCTACACCTTC.

This chain joins TRBV2 and TRBJ2-2; the D gene is possibly TRBD1 (6 bases). Trimming took 9 bases from V and 3 from J, leaving 17 bases between them. CDR1 and CDR2 from the germline V gene are SNHLY and FYNNEI. The CDR3 runs to 15 residues. DNA for the CDR3: TGTGCCAGTCGGGGAACAGGGATGGACACCGGGGAGCTGTTTTTT. Amino acid sequence: CASRGTGMDTGELFF.

The chain has TRBV5-1 and TRBJ2-7; 7 nucleotides agree with TRBD1. This CDR3 contains 14 residues. CDR1 and CDR2 from the germline V gene are SGHRS and YFSETQ. Trimming cost V 4 bases and J 4 bases; bases outside gene matches: 8. The CDR3 bases are TGCGCCAGCAGCCCCGGGACAGTAAATTACGAGCAGTACTTC. It translates to CASSPGTVNYEQYF.

This chain uses TRBV6-2 or TRBV6-3 with TRBJ1-1; TRBD1 agrees at 7 bases. Trimming at V came to 3 bases and at J to 5 bases, leaving 6 bases not matched to a gene. CDR1 and CDR2 (germline): MNHEY, SVGEGT. The CDR3 totals 14 residues. The CDR3 DNA reads TGTGCCAGCAGTTATGACAGGGTAGGGACTGAAGCTTTCTTT. This sequence encodes CASSYDRVGTEAFF.

This chain joins TRBV30 and TRBJ2-3; D perhaps matches TRBD2 (5 bases). The germline V and J ends were trimmed by 3 bases and 1 base, with 8 bases remaining between them. There are 13 residues in the CDR3. The germline gives CDR1 GTSNPN, CDR2 SVGIG (reference sequence). The CDR3 region is CAWRKGGTDTQYF. The CDR3 DNA is TGTGCCTGGAGGAAGGGAGGCACAGATACGCAGTATTTT.

The chain recombines TRBV6-5 with TRBJ1-1; D might be TRBD1 (5 bases). Trimming took 2 bases from V and 5 from J, leaving 6 bases between them. This CDR3 spans 12 amino acids. The germline V gene has CDR1 MNHEY and CDR2 SVGAGI. The CDR3 loop is CASSYGGTEAFF. The CDR3 DNA follows: TGTGCCAGCAGTTACGGGGGAACTGAAGCTTTCTTT.

The V and J genes are TRBV30 and TRBJ2-1; 9 bases are a match to TRBD2. J gave up 9 bases and V 1 base, and 10 bases lay outside the gene matches. The CDR3 length is 15 residues. Germline CDR1 reads GTSNPN; CDR2 reads SVGIG (reference sequence). The DNA of the CDR3 is TGTGCCTGGAGTGCACTAGCGGGTGGGGATTCTGAGCAGTTCTTC. It specifies CAWSALAGGDSEQFF. The full variable domain, completed using reference TRBV30 and TRBJ2-1, is SQTIHQWPATLVQPVGSPLSLECTVEGTSNPNLYWYRQAAGRGLQLLFYSVGIGQISSEVPQNLSASRPQDRQFILSSKKLLLSDSGFYLCAWSALAGGDSEQFFGPGTRLTVL.

The chain is built from TRBV5-5 and TRBJ1-5, with D perhaps TRBD1 (5 bases). The germline gives CDR1 SGHKS, CDR2 YYEKEE (reference sequence). V lost 1 base, J lost 4 bases, and 15 bases lay in between. This CDR3 contains 16 residues. In DNA, the CDR3 is TGTGCCAGCAGCTTGAGGGTAGACCCAGGGAATCAGCCCCAGCATTTT. It yields the protein CASSLRVDPGNQPQHF.

The chain joins TRBV5-6 to TRBJ1-2; unclear D gene. The CDR3 loop spans 12 amino acids. Per the germline V gene, CDR1 is SGHDT and CDR2 is YYEEEE. V was trimmed by 3 bases and J by 8 bases, leaving 11 bases between them. CDR3 sequence: CASSSAKQGYTF. The CDR3 nucleotides read TGTGCCAGCAGCTCCGCCAAACAGGGCTACACCTTC.

This chain joins TRBV28 and TRBJ1-1; 7 bases line up with TRBD1. The trim removed 4 bases at V and 3 bases at J, leaving 8 bases unmatched. Germline values: CDR1 MDHEN, CDR2 SYDVKM. This CDR3 contains 15 residues. The chain's CDR3 is CASSSQQGKDTEAFF. DNA of the CDR3: TGTGCCAGCAGTTCACAACAGGGGAAGGACACTGAAGCTTTCTTT.